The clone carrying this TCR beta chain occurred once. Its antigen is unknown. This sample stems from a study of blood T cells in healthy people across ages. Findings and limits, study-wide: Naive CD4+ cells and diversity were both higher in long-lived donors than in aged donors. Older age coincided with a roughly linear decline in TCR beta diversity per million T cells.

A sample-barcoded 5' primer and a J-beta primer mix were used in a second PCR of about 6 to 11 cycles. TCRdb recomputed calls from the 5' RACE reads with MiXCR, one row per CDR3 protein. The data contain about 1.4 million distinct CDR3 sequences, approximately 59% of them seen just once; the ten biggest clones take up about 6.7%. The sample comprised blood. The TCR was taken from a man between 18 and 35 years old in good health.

The chain's CDR3 is CASSQGVLADTQYF. CDR3 nucleotides: TGTGCCAGCAGCCAAGGAGTACTAGCGGATACGCAGTATTTT. The chain links TRBV3-1 to TRBJ2-3; 7 bases fit TRBD2. Trimming cost V 1 base and J 6 bases; bases outside gene matches: 4. Germline CDR1 and CDR2: LGHDT and YNNKEL (reference sequence). There are 14 residues in the CDR3.